Listed here is a single T cell receptor beta chain. The antigen remains unidentified. Method: immunoSEQ multiplex PCR; TCRdb's copy keeps in-frame clones and lacks some. This sample has approximately 9,700 clones, with about 75% found just once. The data belong to a study of tumor-infiltrating lymphocytes in localized non-small cell lung cancer. Broader study findings: Immunotypes IM1 and IM2 had similar TCR-derived T-cell fractions. Different pieces of the same tissue went to different assays, confounding technical variation with intratumor heterogeneity. Available tissue quantity limited TCR sequencing to a patient subset.

The CDR3 spans 17 residues. Trimming left V 0 bases short and J 11 bases short, with 23 bases between. Germline assignment: CDR1 SNHLY and CDR2 FYNNEI. This TCR was recovered from a human donor with non-small cell lung cancer. The J gene is TRBJ2-4, the V gene TRBV2, with D tentatively TRBD1 (6 bases). Sequenced: uninvolved lung tissue not adjacent to the tumor. The CDR3 loop is CASSEAPLTVGTYVQYF. CDR3 bases: TGTGCCAGCAGTGAAGCGCCTCTAACCGTAGGGACATATGTTCAGTACTTC. The full variable domain, in which reference TRBV2 and TRBJ2-4 provide the parts outside the CDR3, is EPEVTQTPSHQVTQMGQEVILRCVPISNHLYFYWYRQILGQKVEFLVSFYNNEISEKSEIFDDQFSVERPDGSNFTLKIRSTKLEDSAMYFCASSEAPLTVGTYVQYFGAGTRLSVL.